The 24 T cell receptor beta chains in this list originate from one sample, sequenced in a study of regulatory T cells in long-lasting Graves disease. Time point described: newly diagnosed GD, antithyroid drugs for less than 3 months. PBMCs provided the RNA from which the TCR library was made. In building TCR beta libraries, iRepertoire HTBI primers were used together with Arm-PCR of CDR3 regions. TCRdb analysed the multiplex PCR reads with MiXCR anew, one entry per CDR3 protein. The sample has more than 350,000 distinct CDR3 sequences, 15% seen once. These data were also filed under a second study, of T cells in Graves' hyperthyroidism and ophthalmopathy.

Sequenced here: peripheral blood mononuclear cells (PBMCs), sampled at new diagnosis, from a patient treated with antithyroid drugs. The receptors stem from a woman between 25 and 40 years old with Graves disease.

There are many counts of this clonotype. The chain employs TRBV12-3 or TRBV12-4 and TRBJ2-2; 8 positions match TRBD1. V dropped 6 bases and J dropped 1; count of bases not matched to a gene: 19. The CDR3 spans 20 residues. The CDR3: CASSPLPGQAVSGNTGELFF. CDR3 nucleotides: TGTGCCAGCAGCCCTTTGCCGGGACAGGCTGTCTCCGGGAACACCGGGGAGCTGTTTTTT.

The rearrangement joins TRBV27 to TRBJ2-4; D is unclear. With the DNA end fitting TRBJ2-5 better, the J assignment may be wrong. Per the germline V gene, CDR1 is MNHEY and CDR2 is SMNVEV (reference sequence). The CDR3 contains 13 residues. CDR3 DNA sequence: TGTGCCAGCAGAGAAAGAAGTTGGGAGACCCAGTACTTC. It yields the protein CASRERSWETQYF.

The chain is built from TRBV19 and TRBJ2-5, with D unclear. The CDR3 extends over 15 amino acids. Between the trimmed V and J ends, which lost 3 bases and 1 base, there was a span of 12 bases. The V gene's germline CDR1 is LNHDA and CDR2 SQIVND (reference sequence). The CDR3 DNA follows: TGTGCCAGTAGTATCTACCACCAGATCCAAGAGACCCAGTACTTC. Its translation is CASSIYHQIQETQYF. Filled out from reference TRBV19 and TRBJ2-5, the complete variable domain reads DGGITQSPKYLFRKEGQNVTLSCEQNLNHDAMYWYRQDPGQGLRLIYYSQIVNDFQKGDIAEGYSVSREKKESFPLTVTSAQKNPTAFYLCASSIYHQIQETQYFGPGTRLLVL.

This clonotype was counted many times. The gene calls are TRBV11-1 and TRBJ1-4; D call uncertain. The CDR3 runs to 15 residues. The V end lost 6 bases, the J end lost 0 bases, and 11 bases lay between the germline ends. Germline CDR1 reads SGHAT; CDR2 reads FQDESV (reference sequence). Here the CDR3 DNA reads TGTGCCAGCAGAAATGGACGGACAACTAATGAAAAACTGTTTTTT. Translated, it gives CASRNGRTTNEKLFF. Looking up the rest from reference TRBV11-1 and TRBJ1-4 gives the full variable domain: EAEVAQSPRYKITEKSQAVAFWCDPISGHATLYWYRQILGQGPELLVQFQDESVVDDSQLPKDRFSAERLKGVDSTLKIQPAELGDSAMYLCASRNGRTTNEKLFFGSGTQLSVL.

This clonotype occurred a few times. The J gene is TRBJ1-2, the V gene TRBV10-3; 7 nucleotides match TRBD1. CDR1 ENHRY and CDR2 SYGVKD come from the germline V gene. V gave up 9 bases and J gave up 2 bases; unmatched junction bases: 9. The CDR3 has 14 residues. DNA of the CDR3: TGTGCCATTCAGGGGGAAACGATAAACTATGGCTACACCTTC. It yields the protein CAIQGETINYGYTF.

This clonotype was counted ten times or more. The rearrangement links TRBV6-1 to TRBJ2-5; possibly TRBD1 or TRBD2 for D (5 bases each). Per germline, CDR1 MNHNS and CDR2 SASEGT. With 6 bases removed from V and 4 bases from J, the gap between germline ends came to 12 bases. The CDR3 consists of 13 residues. Here the CDR3 DNA reads TGTGCCAGCAGCCGCAGGGAGACAGAGACCCAGTACTTC. Translated, it gives CASSRRETETQYF.

This clonotype was seen at least ten times. The CDR3 DNA reads as TGCAGCGCCGGGACAGGGGCGAACACTGAAGCTTTCTTT. Encoded protein: CSAGTGANTEAFF. The chain employs TRBV29-1 and TRBJ1-1; 10 bases agree with TRBD1. CDR1 and CDR2 (germline): SQVTM, ANQGSEA. With V trimmed by 7 bases and J by 1 base, 3 bases remained unmatched. The CDR3 consists of 13 residues.

This clonotype was counted many times. This chain connects TRBV12-3 or TRBV12-4 to TRBJ2-7; D not certain. The CDR3 is made up of 12 amino acids. The V end was cut by 2 bases, the J end by 3 bases, with 5 bases between. The CDR3 protein is CASSLILYEQYF. In DNA, the CDR3 is TGTGCCAGCAGTTTAATCCTCTACGAGCAGTACTTC.

Only a few counts were recorded for this clonotype. As DNA, the CDR3 is TGTGCCAGCAGGGATCGACTAGCGGGGGCAAACACCGGGGAGCTGTTTTTT. It yields the protein CASRDRLAGANTGELFF. The gene calls are TRBV6-1 and TRBJ2-2; TRBD2 aligns across 12 bases. The CDR3 extends over 17 amino acids. Germline assignment: CDR1 MNHNS and CDR2 SASEGT. The V segment lost 6 bases and the J segment 2 bases; nucleotides outside the gene matches: 7.

This clonotype was counted ten times or more. This chain connects TRBV12-3 or TRBV12-4 to TRBJ1-1, with no clear D. The CDR3 is 13 amino acids. Trimming removed 6 bases at V and 2 bases at J, with 10 bases between. CDR3 sequence: CASRPPDNTEAFF. In DNA form, the CDR3 reads TGTGCCAGCAGACCTCCCGATAACACTGAAGCTTTCTTT.

This clonotype appeared a few times. CDR3: CATSGGGDYGYTF. The CDR3 nucleotides read TGTGCCACCAGCGGGGGAGGGGACTATGGCTACACCTTC. This sequence joins TRBV24-1 and TRBJ1-2; D possibly corresponds to TRBD1 (5 bases). The V gene's germline CDR1 is KGHDR and CDR2 SFDVKD. The CDR3 contains 13 residues. V lost 7 bases and J lost 3, with 11 bases in between.

The chain combines TRBV7-2 with TRBJ1-2; 8 bases are shared with TRBD1. Germline V lookup: CDR1 SGHTA, CDR2 FQGNSA. V lost 1 base to trimming and J lost 14 bases; unmatched junction nucleotides: 15. This CDR3 comprises 15 residues. CDR3 sequence: CASSLDGDRLPGRTF. The DNA for the CDR3 is TGTGCCAGCAGCTTAGATGGGGACAGGCTGCCAGGAAGGACCTTC.

This rearrangement joins TRBV4-1 to TRBJ2-1, with D perhaps given as TRBD1 or TRBD2 (5 bases each). This CDR3 has 16 residues. V was pared by 4 bases and J by 5 bases, with 18 bases between. Germline CDR1 and CDR2: MGHRA and YSYEKL. The CDR3 loop is CASSRDPRGLNNEQFF. CDR3 nucleotide sequence: TGCGCCAGCAGCCGGGACCCTAGGGGTCTCAACAATGAGCAGTTCTTC.

The V gene is TRBV5-6, the J gene TRBJ1-1; TRBD1 is a possible D gene (5 bases). The CDR3 length is 12 residues. V lost 0 bases and J lost 7, with 7 bases in between. The germline V gene encodes CDR1 SGHDT and CDR2 YYEEEE. The DNA for the CDR3 is TGTGCCAGCAGCTTGGGGGGGGATGAAGCTTTCTTT. Its translation: CASSLGGDEAFF.

For this clonotype: A much larger clone differs from this one at a single base, so this may be a read error. The gene calls are TRBV6-2 or TRBV6-3 and TRBJ1-5, with a possible D match to TRBD1 (5 bases). Trimming stripped 9 bases from V and 1 base from J, with 13 bases between. The CDR3 runs to 14 residues. Germline lookup yields CDR1 MNHEY and CDR2 SVGEGT. In DNA form, the CDR3 reads TGTGCCAGGAGACACACAGGCAGCAATCAGCCCCAGCATTTT. Its translation is CARRHTGSNQPQHF.

This clonotype was recorded a few times. The chain employs TRBV29-1 and TRBJ2-3; 9 nucleotides line up with TRBD2. From germline, CDR1 is SQVTM and CDR2 ANQGSEA. With V trimmed by 5 bases and J by 3 bases, 6 bases remained unmatched. The CDR3 is 14 amino acids. The CDR3 loop reads CSVYGGRGTDTQYF. DNA of the CDR3: TGCAGCGTTTATGGCGGGAGGGGGACAGATACGCAGTATTTT.

This clonotype was detected only once. DNA of the CDR3: TGTGCCAGTACCTCAGGACAGCGACGGGGCGAGCAGTACTTC. It translates to CASTSGQRRGEQYF. The rearrangement uses TRBV19 and TRBJ2-7; maybe TRBD1 (6 bases). Germline CDR1 LNHDA, CDR2 SQIVND (reference sequence). V was clipped by 7 bases and J by 6 bases, with 19 bases between them. CDR3 length: 14 amino acids.

The chain carries TRBV19 and TRBJ1-2; D unclear. The V and J ends lost 5 bases and 8 bases respectively, with 12 bases between them. In germline, CDR1 is LNHDA, CDR2 SQIVND (reference sequence). This CDR3 has 12 amino acids. The CDR3 sequence is CASSGDSRGYTF. The CDR3 DNA reads as TGTGCCAGTAGTGGCGATTCACGGGGCTACACCTTC.

The chain couples TRBV7-9 to TRBJ2-7, with 8 bases aligning to TRBD2. The CDR3 is 16 amino acids. The V segment lost 4 bases and the J segment 0 bases; nucleotides outside the gene matches: 8. Germline V gene sequence: CDR1 SEHNR, CDR2 FQNEAQ (reference sequence). This chain's CDR3 is CASSSRSGGTSYEQYF. The CDR3 DNA reads TGTGCCAGCAGCTCCAGGAGCGGGGGAACCTCCTACGAGCAGTACTTC.

This clonotype was recorded at least ten times. The chain combines TRBV24-1 with TRBJ2-7; no clear D gene. V gave up 8 bases and J gave up 2 bases, with 12 bases separating them. Germline V CDR1 and CDR2: KGHDR, SFDVKD. The CDR3 has 13 amino acids. The CDR3 nucleotides read TGTGCCACCAACCAACGACCCCCCTACGAGCAGTACTTC. It specifies CATNQRPPYEQYF.

This clonotype was detected many times. The V and J genes are TRBV3-1 and TRBJ2-1; possible D gene TRBD2, 5 bases. The V gene lost 3 bases and the J gene lost 4 bases, with 10 bases spanning the gap. Germline loops: CDR1 LGHDT, CDR2 YNNKEL (reference sequence). The CDR3 runs to 14 residues. The CDR3 protein is CASSHLREYNEQFF. CDR3 DNA: TGTGCCAGCAGCCACCTCCGGGAATACAATGAGCAGTTCTTC.

The table lists this clonotype with many counts. The chain couples TRBV5-1 to TRBJ2-5, with 9 positions matching TRBD1. The end of the DNA fits TRBJ2-1 better, so the J call may be wrong. The germline V gene encodes CDR1 SGHRS and CDR2 YFSETQ. The CDR3 length is 15 residues. The CDR3: CASSLPGQGGNEQFF. The CDR3 region has the DNA TGCGCCAGCAGCTTACCGGGACAGGGTGGAAATGAGCAGTTCTTC.

This clonotype has only a few counts. This may arise from a read error, as a much more abundant clone is one base away. This sequence joins TRBV9 and TRBJ1-1; no clear D gene. This CDR3 has 13 amino acids. Germline V gives CDR1 SGDLS, CDR2 YYNGEE. This CDR3 is CASSTLPGNEASF. CDR3 DNA: TGTGCCAGCAGCACCCTGCCGGGGAATGAAGCTTCCTTT.

The gene calls are TRBV19 and TRBJ1-1; perhaps TRBD1 as D (6 bases). V was pared by 6 bases and J by 6 bases, with 14 bases between. This CDR3 is built from 13 residues. Germline V lookup: CDR1 LNHDA, CDR2 SQIVND (reference sequence). CDR3 residues: CASRVPGASEAFF. CDR3 nucleotide sequence: TGTGCCAGTAGGGTCCCGGGGGCATCTGAAGCTTTCTTT.